This T cell receptor (beta chain) emerged from a study of blood T cell repertoires in COVID-19. Per the original methods: Nucleated cell counts were estimated from reference gene primer amplification. Here immunoSEQ multiplex PCR was the method, and the copy in TCRdb shows in-frame clones only, minus some. Clone size and V and J calls were adopted from that table, with D and trimming inferred from the DNA. The table has roughly 230,000 clones, roughly four fifths seen once; the top ten hold around 4.4%. The CDR3 is made up of 13 amino acids. This chain joins TRBV21-1 and TRBJ2-7; the DNA was not used to check the table's D call, TRBD1. TRBV21-1 is a pseudogene. Specimen: peripheral blood. This TCR was sampled from a man aged 50 to 60 with active or convalescent COVID-19. The CDR3 nucleotides read TGTGCCAGCAGCAGATTCAGGGTCAACGAGCAGTACTTC. It codes for CASSRFRVNEQYF.